Sequencing of this TCR beta chain was carried out in a study of shared clonotypes between healthy human individuals. Findings of the study overall: Non-shared clonotypes had lower generation probabilities than those shared by all four donors. A generally larger estimated richness was seen in naive subsets than in memory subsets.

This CDR3 has 13 residues. In germline, CDR1 is MDHEN, CDR2 SYDVKM. V lost 2 bases to trimming and J lost 7 bases; unmatched junction nucleotides: 2. Worth noting for this clone: Its specificity is not known. Additional DNA sequences in this sample encode the identical CDR3.

This table comes from immunoSEQ multiplex PCR, and its TCRdb copy is limited to in-frame clones, with some not included. The repertoire holds 2,500,000 or so clones, with roughly 93% as singletons. This TCR was recovered from a man aged 18 to 29 in good health. Some clones in this sample may be carry-over from other donors' samples. The sequenced material came from naive CD4+ T cells from PBMCs. The subset is: CD45RA+ positively selected. The chain is built from TRBV28 and TRBJ1-2; 9 nucleotides agree with TRBD1. The CDR3 nucleotides read TGTGCCAGCAGTTTAGGGACAGGGATTGGCTACACCTTC. It codes for CASSLGTGIGYTF.